This T cell receptor beta chain was captured in a study of response to subunit inactivated influenza vaccine. Points from the study as a whole: Researchers suggested that each seasonal influenza vaccination recruits few new T cells.

This clonotype was picked up a small number of times. The antigen is undetermined. MiXCR, run by TCRdb on the RT-PCR reads, gives a single entry per CDR3 protein. The sample has roughly 650,000 distinct CDR3 sequences; more than 15% are singletons. This CDR3 has 13 residues. V was pared by 4 bases and J by 6 bases, with 5 bases of the junction left unmatched. Germline CDR1 reads SQVTM; CDR2 reads ANQGSEA. The TCR sequence derives from a man aged 45-65 years who received an inactivated influenza vaccine. The genes are TRBV29-1 and TRBJ2-7, with TRBD1 matching over 11 bases. Sequenced here: PBMCs from blood, sampled roughly 13 days after vaccination. The CDR3 DNA follows: TGCAGCGTTGGGACAGGGGGCTTTGTCGAGCAGTACTTC. Its translation: CSVGTGGFVEQYF.